The clone carrying this TCR beta chain was picked up a small number of times. Its antigen is still unknown. Germline V gives CDR1 MNHEY, CDR2 SVGEGT. This CDR3 contains 14 residues. Trimming stripped 6 bases from V and 2 bases from J, with 11 bases between. The lymph nodes were axillary draining lymph nodes from breast cancer patients. MiXCR was run by TCRdb on the multiplex PCR reads, yielding one entry per CDR3 protein. In the table there are fewer than 200,000 distinct CDR3 sequences, roughly 30% of which are singletons. The sample comes from a study of breast tumors, draining lymph nodes, adjacent tissues. Study observations and caveats: The lymph node origin of tumor T cells was framed as consistent with a hypothesis, not demonstrated. Luminal-like breast cancer showed significantly higher tumor–nontumor repertoire similarity than basal-like. Tumor TCR diversity was below lymph nodes but above nontumor tissue.

This receptor was obtained from a female donor with breast cancer. Some clones in this sample may be carry-over from other donors' samples. The V call is TRBV6-2 or TRBV6-3, the J call TRBJ2-1, with D maybe TRBD2 (6 bases). The sample comprised axillary lymph node tissue. The CDR3 sequence is CASRTSFTYNEQFF. The CDR3 bases are TGTGCCAGCAGAACTAGCTTCACCTACAATGAGCAGTTCTTC.